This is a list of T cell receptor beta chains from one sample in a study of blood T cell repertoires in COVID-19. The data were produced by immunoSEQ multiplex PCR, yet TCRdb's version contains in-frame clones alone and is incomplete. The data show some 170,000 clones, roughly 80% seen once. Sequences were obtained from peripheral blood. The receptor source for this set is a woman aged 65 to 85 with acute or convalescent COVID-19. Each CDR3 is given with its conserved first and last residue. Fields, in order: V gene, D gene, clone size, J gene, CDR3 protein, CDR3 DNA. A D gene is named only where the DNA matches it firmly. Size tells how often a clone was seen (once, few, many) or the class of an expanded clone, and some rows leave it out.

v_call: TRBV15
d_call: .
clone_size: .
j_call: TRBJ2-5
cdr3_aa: CATSATGMRGETQYF
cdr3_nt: TGTGCCACCAGCGCTACAGGGATGAGGGGAGAGACCCAGTACTTC

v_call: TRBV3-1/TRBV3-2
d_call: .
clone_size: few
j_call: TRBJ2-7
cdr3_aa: CASRDRRTYEQYF
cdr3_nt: TGTGCCAGCAGAGACAGGCGTACCTACGAGCAGTACTTC

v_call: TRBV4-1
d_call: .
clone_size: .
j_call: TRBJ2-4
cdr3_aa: CASSQVQGGKNIQYF
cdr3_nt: TGCGCCAGCAGCCAAGTTCAGGGGGGAAAAAACATTCAGTACTTC

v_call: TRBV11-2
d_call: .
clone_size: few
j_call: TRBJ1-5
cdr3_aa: CASSLDGFRNQPQHF
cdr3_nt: TGTGCCAGCAGCTTAGACGGTTTTCGCAATCAGCCCCAGCATTTT

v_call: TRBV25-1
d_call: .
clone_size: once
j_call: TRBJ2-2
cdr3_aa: CASPRGAGGELFF
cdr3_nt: TGTGCCAGCCCCCGGGGGGCCGGCGGGGAGCTGTTTTTT

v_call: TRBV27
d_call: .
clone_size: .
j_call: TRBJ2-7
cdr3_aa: CASSLRGRTGSYEQYF
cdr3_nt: TGTGCCAGCAGTTTGCGGGGGAGGACAGGGTCCTACGAGCAGTACTTC

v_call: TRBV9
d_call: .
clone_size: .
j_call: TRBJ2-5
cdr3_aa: CASSGQGLETQYF
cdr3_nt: TGTGCCAGCAGCGGGCAGGGCTTAGAGACCCAGTACTTC

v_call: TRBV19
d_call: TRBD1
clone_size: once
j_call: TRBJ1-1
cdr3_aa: CASTKRGTEPARGAFF
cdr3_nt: TGTGCCAGTACTAAAAGGGGGACAGAACCCGCGAGAGGAGCTTTCTTT

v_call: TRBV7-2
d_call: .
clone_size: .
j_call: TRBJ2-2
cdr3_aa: CASSYDFNTGELFF
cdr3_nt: TGTGCCAGCAGCTACGACTTCAACACCGGGGAGCTGTTTTTT

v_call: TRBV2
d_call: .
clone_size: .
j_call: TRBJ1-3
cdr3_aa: CASHNSGNTIYF
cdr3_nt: TGTGCCAGCCACAACTCTGGAAACACCATATATTTT

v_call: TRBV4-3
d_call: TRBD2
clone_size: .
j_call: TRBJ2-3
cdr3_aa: CASSQELAGGTDTQYF
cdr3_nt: TGCGCCAGCAGCCAAGAACTAGCGGGGGGCACAGATACGCAGTATTTT

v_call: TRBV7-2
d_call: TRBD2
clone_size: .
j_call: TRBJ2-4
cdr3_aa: CASSLRLAGEWSIQYF
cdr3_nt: TGTGCCAGCAGCCTAAGACTAGCGGGAGAGTGGAGCATTCAGTACTTC

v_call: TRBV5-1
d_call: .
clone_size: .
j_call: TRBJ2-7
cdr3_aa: CASSSNGGTYEQYF
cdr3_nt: TGCGCCAGCAGCTCAAACGGGGGAACCTACGAGCAGTACTTC

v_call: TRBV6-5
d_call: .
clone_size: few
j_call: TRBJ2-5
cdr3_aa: CASSYPGGQETQYF
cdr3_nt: TGTGCCAGCAGTTATCCGGGGGGCCAGGAGACCCAGTACTTC

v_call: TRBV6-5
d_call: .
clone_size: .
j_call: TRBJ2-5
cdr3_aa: CASRTTVERETQYF
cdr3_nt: TGTGCCAGCAGGACCACAGTTGAACGGGAGACCCAGTACTTC

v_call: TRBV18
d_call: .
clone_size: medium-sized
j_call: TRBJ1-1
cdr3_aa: CASSPRQLNTEAFF
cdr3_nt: TGTGCCAGCTCACCACGACAGCTGAACACTGAAGCTTTCTTT

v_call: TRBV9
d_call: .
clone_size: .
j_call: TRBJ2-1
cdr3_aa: CASSVGQGKNEQFF
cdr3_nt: TGTGCCAGCAGCGTAGGGCAGGGTAAAAATGAGCAGTTCTTC

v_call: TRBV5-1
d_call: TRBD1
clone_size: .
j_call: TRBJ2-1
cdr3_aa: CASSPISGQRSSYNEQFF
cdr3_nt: TGCGCCAGCAGCCCGATTTCGGGACAGAGAAGCTCCTACAATGAGCAGTTCTTC

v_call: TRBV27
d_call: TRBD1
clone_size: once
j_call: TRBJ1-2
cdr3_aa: CASSTGTGVNYGYTF
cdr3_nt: TGTGCCAGCAGCACCGGGACAGGGGTAAACTATGGCTACACCTTC

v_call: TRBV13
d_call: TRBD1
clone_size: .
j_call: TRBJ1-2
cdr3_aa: CASSSNRGRYGYTF
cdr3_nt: TGTGCCAGCAGCTCAAACAGGGGGCGGTATGGCTACACCTTC

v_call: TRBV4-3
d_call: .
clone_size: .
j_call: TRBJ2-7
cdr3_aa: CASSQVPGAYEQYF
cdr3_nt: TGCGCCAGCAGCCAAGTCCCAGGGGCCTACGAGCAGTACTTC

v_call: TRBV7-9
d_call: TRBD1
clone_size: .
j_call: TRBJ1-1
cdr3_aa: CASEGTVSMNTEAFF
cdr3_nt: TGTGCCAGCGAGGGGACAGTTTCCATGAACACTGAAGCTTTCTTT

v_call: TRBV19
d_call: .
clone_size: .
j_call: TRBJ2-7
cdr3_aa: CASSIHSGTYEQYF
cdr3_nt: TGTGCCAGTAGTATTCACTCAGGAACCTACGAGCAGTACTTC

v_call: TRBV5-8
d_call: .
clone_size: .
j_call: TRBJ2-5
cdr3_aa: CASSPGDSKETQYF
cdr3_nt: TGTGCCAGCAGCCCGGGAGACAGCAAAGAGACCCAGTACTTC

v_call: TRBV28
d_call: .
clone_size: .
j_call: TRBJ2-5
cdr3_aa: CASSPLGGAQETQYF
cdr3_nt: TGTGCCAGCAGTCCTCTAGGGGGGGCCCAAGAGACCCAGTACTTC

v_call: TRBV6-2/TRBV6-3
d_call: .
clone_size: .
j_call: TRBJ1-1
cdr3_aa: CASSPYSNTEAFF
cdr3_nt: TGTGCCAGCAGTCCATACAGTAACACTGAAGCTTTCTTT

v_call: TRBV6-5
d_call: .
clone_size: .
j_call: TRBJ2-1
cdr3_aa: CASSYSKQGYNEQFF
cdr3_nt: TGTGCCAGCAGTTACTCGAAACAGGGTTACAATGAGCAGTTCTTC

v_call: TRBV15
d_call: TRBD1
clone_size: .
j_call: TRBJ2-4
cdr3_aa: CATKPWDRGAKNIQYF
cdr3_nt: TGTGCCACCAAGCCATGGGACAGGGGAGCCAAAAACATTCAGTACTTC

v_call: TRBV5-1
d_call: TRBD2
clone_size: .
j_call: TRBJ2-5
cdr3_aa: CASSSSGLAGRLETQYF
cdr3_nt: TGCGCCAGCAGCTCGTCTGGACTAGCGGGCCGACTAGAGACCCAGTACTTC

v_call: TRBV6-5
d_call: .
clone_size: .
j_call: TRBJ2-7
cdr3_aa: CASTPPHAGHYEQYF
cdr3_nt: TGTGCCAGCACCCCTCCCCACGCAGGGCACTACGAGCAGTACTTC

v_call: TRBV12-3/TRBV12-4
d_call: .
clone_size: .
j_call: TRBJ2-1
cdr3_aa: CASSTVYNEQFF
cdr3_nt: TGTGCCAGCAGCACAGTTTACAATGAGCAGTTCTTC

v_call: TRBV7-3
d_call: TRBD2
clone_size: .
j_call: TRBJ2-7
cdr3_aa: CASSLTLAGPYEQYF
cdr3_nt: TGTGCCAGCAGCTTAACACTAGCGGGACCCTACGAGCAGTACTTC

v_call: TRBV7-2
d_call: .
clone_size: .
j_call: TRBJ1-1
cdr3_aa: CASSLAPAGPLNTEAFF
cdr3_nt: TGTGCCAGCAGCTTGGCCCCGGCAGGGCCCCTGAACACTGAAGCTTTCTTT

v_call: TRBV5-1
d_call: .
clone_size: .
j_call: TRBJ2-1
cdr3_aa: CASSSGIYNEQFF
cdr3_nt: TGCGCCAGCAGCTCAGGGATCTACAATGAGCAGTTCTTC

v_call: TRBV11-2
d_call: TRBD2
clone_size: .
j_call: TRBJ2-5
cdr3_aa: CASSLGGGLPETQYF
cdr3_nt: TGTGCCAGCAGCTTAGGCGGGGGGCTTCCCGAGACCCAGTACTTC

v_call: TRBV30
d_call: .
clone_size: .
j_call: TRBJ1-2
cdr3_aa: CAWSVYVEQNGYTF
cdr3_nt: TGTGCCTGGAGTGTTTATGTTGAACAGAATGGCTACACCTTC

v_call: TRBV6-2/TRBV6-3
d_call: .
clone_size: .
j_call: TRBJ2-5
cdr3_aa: CASSVYQETQYF
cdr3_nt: TGTGCCAGCAGTGTATACCAAGAGACCCAGTACTTC

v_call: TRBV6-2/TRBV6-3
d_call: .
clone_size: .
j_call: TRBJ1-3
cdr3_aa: CASSYSPGPSGNTIYF
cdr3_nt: TGTGCCAGCAGTTACTCGCCAGGGCCCTCTGGAAACACCATATATTTT

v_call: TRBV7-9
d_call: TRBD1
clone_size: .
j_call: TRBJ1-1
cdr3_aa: CASSLAGTGYREAFF
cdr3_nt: TGTGCCAGCAGCTTAGCAGGGACAGGGTATCGTGAAGCTTTCTTT

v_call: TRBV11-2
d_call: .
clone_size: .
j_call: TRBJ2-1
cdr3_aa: CASSLAGNEQFF
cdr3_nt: TGTGCCAGCAGCTTAGCAGGGAATGAGCAGTTCTTC

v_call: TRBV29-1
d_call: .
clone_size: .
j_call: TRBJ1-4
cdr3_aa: CSVAGQFGNEKLFF
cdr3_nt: TGCAGCGTCGCAGGACAGTTCGGAAATGAAAAACTGTTTTTT

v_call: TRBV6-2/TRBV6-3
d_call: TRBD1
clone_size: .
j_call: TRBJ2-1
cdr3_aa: CASSRTGTGAYNEQFF
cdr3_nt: TGTGCCAGCAGTCGGACCGGGACAGGCGCCTACAATGAGCAGTTCTTC

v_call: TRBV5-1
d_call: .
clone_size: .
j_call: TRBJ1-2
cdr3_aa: CASSLDQGRGYTF
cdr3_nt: TGCGCCAGCAGCTTGGACCAGGGCCGTGGCTACACCTTC

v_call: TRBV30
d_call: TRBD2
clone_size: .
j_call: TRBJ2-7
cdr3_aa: CAWSVLAGGHSEQYF
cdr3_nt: TGTGCCTGGAGTGTACTAGCGGGGGGGCATAGCGAGCAGTACTTC

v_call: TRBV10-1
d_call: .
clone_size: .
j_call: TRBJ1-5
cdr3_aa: CASPSGGAGRNQPQHF
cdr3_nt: TGCGCCAGCCCCTCAGGTGGGGCAGGGAGGAATCAGCCCCAGCATTTT

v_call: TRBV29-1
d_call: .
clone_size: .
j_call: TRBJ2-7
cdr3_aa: CSVGPGDPLYEQYF
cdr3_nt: TGCAGCGTTGGACCCGGGGATCCGCTCTACGAGCAGTACTTC

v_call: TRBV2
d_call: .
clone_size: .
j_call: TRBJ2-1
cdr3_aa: CASSEGPSSGFF
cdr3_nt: TGTGCCAGCAGTGAAGGCCCGAGCTCGGGGTTCTTC

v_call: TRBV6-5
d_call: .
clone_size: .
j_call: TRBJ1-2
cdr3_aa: CASTPDRLNNYGYTF
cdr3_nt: TGTGCCAGCACCCCGGACAGACTTAATAACTATGGCTACACCTTC

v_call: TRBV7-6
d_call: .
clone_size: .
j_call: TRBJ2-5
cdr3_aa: CASSILALETQYF
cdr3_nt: TGTGCCAGCAGTATCCTAGCGTTAGAGACCCAGTACTTC